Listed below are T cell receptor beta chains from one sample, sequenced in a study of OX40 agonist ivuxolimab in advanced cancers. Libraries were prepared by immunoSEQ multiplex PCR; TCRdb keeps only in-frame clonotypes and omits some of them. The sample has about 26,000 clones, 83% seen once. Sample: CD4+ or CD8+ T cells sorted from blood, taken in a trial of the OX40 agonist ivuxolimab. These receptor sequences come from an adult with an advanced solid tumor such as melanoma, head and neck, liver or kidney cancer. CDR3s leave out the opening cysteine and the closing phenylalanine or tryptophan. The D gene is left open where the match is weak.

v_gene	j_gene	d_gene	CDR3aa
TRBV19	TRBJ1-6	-	ASRGLQRGSPLH
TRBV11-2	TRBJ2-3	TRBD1	ASSLLWDRDADTQY
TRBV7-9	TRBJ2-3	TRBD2	ASCSLLAGEGESTDTQY
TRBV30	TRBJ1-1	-	AWSPGNTEAF
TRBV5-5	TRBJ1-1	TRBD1	ASSAHRGSTEAF
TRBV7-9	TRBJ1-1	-	ASSRVENTEAF
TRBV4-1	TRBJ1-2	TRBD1	ASSFPGTGTNYGYT
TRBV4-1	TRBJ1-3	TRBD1	ASSQHRGTSPGNTIY
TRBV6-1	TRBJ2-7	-	ASSDRGYEQY
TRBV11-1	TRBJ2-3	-	ASSSSGGYSGGADTQY
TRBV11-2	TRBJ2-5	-	ASSFGQSSQETQY
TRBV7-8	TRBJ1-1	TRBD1	ASSFDRANTEAF
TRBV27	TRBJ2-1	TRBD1	ASSLYQQGPNEQF
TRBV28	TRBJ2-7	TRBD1	ASRRDRVASYEQY
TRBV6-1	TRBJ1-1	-	ASSELGSVNTEAF
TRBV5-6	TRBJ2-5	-	ASSFRGTQETQY
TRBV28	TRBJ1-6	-	ASRVLEAAIYNSPLH
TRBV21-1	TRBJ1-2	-	ASKGGTGDRNYGYT
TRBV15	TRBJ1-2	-	ATSRVGMGFKLEGYT
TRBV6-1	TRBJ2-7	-	ASKLGTSRVEQY
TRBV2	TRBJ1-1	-	ASSTPAESMNTEAF
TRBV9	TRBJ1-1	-	ASSDVIGKDEAF
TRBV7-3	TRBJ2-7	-	ASSVDRSYEQY
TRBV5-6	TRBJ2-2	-	ASMATGELF
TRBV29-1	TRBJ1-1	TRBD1	SVDGAVTGGDTEAF
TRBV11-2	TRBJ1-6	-	ASSLDGSPLH
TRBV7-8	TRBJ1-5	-	ASSSHRVTENQPQH
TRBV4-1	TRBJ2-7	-	ASSQVAGPSFYEQY
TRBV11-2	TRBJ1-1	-	ASSLPTRVDTEAF
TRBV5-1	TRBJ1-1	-	ASSPPTSEAF
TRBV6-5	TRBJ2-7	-	ASRFDPQGVYEQY
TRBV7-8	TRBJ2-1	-	ASSRTAGTNYNEQF
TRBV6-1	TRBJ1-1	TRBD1	ASRRGTGVPPEAF
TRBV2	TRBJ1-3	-	ASATSNSDTIY
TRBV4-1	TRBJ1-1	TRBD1	ASSPFAGGWTEAF
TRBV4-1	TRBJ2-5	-	ASSQDPGEQETQY
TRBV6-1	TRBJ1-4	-	ASKREKLF
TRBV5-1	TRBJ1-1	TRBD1	ASSSRGQGTEAF